Presented here are 7 T cell receptor beta chains from one specimen sequenced in a study of blood T cell repertoires in COVID-19. TCRdb keeps only in-frame clones here, not all; method: immunoSEQ multiplex PCR. Of approximately 170,000 clones listed, 86% are singletons. The sequencing input was peripheral blood. These receptors were taken from a man between 50 and 59 years old with active or convalescent COVID-19.

The chain carries TRBV4-1 and TRBJ1-3; D not certain. CDR3 length equals 18 residues. The germline V gene encodes CDR1 MGHRA and CDR2 YSYEKL. The germline V and J ends were trimmed by 0 bases and 0 bases, with 15 bases remaining between them. The CDR3 sequence: CASSQDELPLHSGNTIYF. Here the CDR3 DNA reads TGCGCCAGCAGCCAAGACGAACTCCCACTTCACTCTGGAAACACCATATATTTT.

V and J are TRBV2 and TRBJ2-7; D is unclear. The CDR3 loop spans 15 amino acids. Germline lookup yields CDR1 SNHLY and CDR2 FYNNEI. The V end lost 4 bases, the J end lost 0 bases, and 13 bases lay between the germline ends. This chain's CDR3 is CASSGLWRNSYEQYF. The CDR3 DNA reads as TGTGCCAGCAGTGGTTTGTGGAGAAACTCCTACGAGCAGTACTTC.

This chain connects TRBV19 to TRBJ1-3; D not resolved. The CDR3 is made up of 14 amino acids. Deletions cut 1 base from V and 4 bases from J, with 8 bases between. Germline loops: CDR1 LNHDA, CDR2 SQIVND (reference sequence). The CDR3 bases are TGTGCCAGTAGTATAGGTACAAAAGGAAACACCATATATTTT. As protein: CASSIGTKGNTIYF.

The chain combines TRBV19 with TRBJ1-5; no clear D. This CDR3 region has 16 residues. Germline V gene lookup returns CDR1 LNHDA and CDR2 SQIVND (reference sequence). V was trimmed by 5 bases and J by 0 bases, leaving 14 bases between them. DNA for the CDR3: TGTGCCAGTAGTTCCTCGGGGATAGATAGCAATCAGCCCCAGCATTTT. Translated, it gives CASSSSGIDSNQPQHF.

The genes are TRBV24-1 and TRBJ1-1; D is undetermined. This CDR3 contains 14 residues. Per the germline V gene, CDR1 is KGHDR and CDR2 is SFDVKD. V dropped 7 bases and J dropped 1 base, with 12 bases sitting between them. CDR3 in amino acids: CATRAEGGNTEAFF. The CDR3 nucleotides read TGTGCCACCAGGGCGGAGGGAGGGAACACTGAAGCTTTCTTT.

This clone was picked up a small number of times. Additional DNA sequences in this sample encode the identical CDR3. The chain links TRBV5-1 to TRBJ2-1; D possibly corresponds to TRBD1 (6 bases). The germline CDR1 and CDR2 sequences are SGHRS and YFSETQ. V lost 0 bases and J 4 bases, leaving 11 bases between the germline ends. This CDR3 is built from 15 residues. The DNA of the CDR3 is TGCGCCAGCAGCTTGGAACAGGGCGGGTACAATGAGCAGTTCTTC. It encodes CASSLEQGGYNEQFF.

The rearrangement links TRBV28 to TRBJ2-3; tentatively, D is TRBD2 (6 bases). CDR1 MDHEN and CDR2 SYDVKM come from the germline V gene. Trimming cost V 5 bases and J 2 bases, with 14 bases left between them. The CDR3 loop spans 15 amino acids. CDR3 DNA sequence: TGTGCCAGCAGTGCCGGGACTGCAAACACAGATACGCAGTATTTT. Protein sequence: CASSAGTANTDTQYF.